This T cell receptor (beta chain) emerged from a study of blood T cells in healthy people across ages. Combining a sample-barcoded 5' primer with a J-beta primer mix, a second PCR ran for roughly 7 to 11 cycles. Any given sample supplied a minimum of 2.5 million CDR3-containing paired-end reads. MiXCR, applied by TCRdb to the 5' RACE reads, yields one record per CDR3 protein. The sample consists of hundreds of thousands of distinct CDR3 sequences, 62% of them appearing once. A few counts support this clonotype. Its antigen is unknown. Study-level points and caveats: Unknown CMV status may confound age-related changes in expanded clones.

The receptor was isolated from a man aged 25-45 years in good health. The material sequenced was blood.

DNA for the CDR3: TGTGCCAGCAGTGAAGACAGGGGGCACGGCTACACCTTC. Translated, it gives CASSEDRGHGYTF. The chain carries TRBV12-3 or TRBV12-4 and TRBJ1-2; 10 nucleotides align to TRBD1. The CDR3 has 13 residues. V shed 5 bases, J shed 8 bases, and the junction held 5 bases outside the gene matches.